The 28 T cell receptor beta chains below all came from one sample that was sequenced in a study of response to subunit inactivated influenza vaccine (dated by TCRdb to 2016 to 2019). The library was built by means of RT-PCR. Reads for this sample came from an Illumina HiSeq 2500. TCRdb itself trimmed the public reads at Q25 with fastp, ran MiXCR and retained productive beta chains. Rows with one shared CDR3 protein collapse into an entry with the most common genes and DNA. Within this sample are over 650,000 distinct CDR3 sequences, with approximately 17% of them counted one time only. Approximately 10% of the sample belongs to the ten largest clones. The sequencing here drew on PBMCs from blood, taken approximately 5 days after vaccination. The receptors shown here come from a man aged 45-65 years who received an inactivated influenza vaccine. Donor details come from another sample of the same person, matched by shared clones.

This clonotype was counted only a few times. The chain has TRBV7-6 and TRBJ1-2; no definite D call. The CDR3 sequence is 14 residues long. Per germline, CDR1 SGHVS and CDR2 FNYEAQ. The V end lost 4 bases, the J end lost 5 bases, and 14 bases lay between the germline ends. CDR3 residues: CASSSLQAGYGYTF. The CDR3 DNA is TGTGCCAGCAGCTCCCTCCAGGCTGGGTATGGCTACACCTTC.

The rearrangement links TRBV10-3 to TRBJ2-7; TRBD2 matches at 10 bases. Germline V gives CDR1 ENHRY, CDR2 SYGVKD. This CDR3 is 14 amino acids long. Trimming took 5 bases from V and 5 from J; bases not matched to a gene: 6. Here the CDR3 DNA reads TGTGCCATCAGTAGCGGGGGGGCCTTAAACGAGCAGTACTTC. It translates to CAISSGGALNEQYF.

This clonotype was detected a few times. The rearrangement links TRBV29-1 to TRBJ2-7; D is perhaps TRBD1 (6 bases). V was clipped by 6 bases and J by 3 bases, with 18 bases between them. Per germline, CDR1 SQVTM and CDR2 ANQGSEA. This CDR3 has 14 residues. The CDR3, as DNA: TGCAGCGTGGCCTCGGCAGGGGCAAACTACGAGCAGTACTTC. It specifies CSVASAGANYEQYF.

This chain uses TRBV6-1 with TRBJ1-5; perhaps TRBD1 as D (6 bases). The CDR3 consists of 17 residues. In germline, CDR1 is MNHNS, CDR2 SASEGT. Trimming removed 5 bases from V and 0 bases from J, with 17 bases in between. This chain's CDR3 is CASSPGQPPNSNQPQHF. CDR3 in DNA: TGTGCCAGCAGTCCGGGACAACCTCCGAATAGCAATCAGCCCCAGCATTTT.

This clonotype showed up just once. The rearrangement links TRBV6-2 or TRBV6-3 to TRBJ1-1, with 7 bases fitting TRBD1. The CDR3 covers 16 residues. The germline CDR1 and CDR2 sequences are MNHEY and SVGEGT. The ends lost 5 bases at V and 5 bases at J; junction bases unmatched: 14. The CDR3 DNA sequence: TGTGCCAGCAGTCCCGACAGGGAGGCTTTTGGGACTGAAGCTTTCTTT. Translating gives CASSPDREAFGTEAFF.

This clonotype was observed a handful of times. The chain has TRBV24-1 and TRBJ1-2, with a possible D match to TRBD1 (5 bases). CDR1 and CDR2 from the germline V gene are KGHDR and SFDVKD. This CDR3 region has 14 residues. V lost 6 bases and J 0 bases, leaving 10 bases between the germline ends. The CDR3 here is CATSPGPTNYGYTF. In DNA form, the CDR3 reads TGTGCCACCAGTCCGGGACCTACTAACTATGGCTACACCTTC.

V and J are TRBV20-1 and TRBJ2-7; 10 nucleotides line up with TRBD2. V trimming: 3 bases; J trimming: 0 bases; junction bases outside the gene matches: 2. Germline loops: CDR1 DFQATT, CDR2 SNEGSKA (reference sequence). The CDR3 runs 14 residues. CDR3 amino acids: CSASLAGVSYEQYF. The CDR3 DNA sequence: TGCAGTGCTAGCCTAGCGGGGGTCTCCTACGAGCAGTACTTC.

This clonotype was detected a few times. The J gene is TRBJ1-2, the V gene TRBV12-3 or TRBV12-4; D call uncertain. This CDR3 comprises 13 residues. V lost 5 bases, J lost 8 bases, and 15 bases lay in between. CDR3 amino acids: CASSQVGKYGYTF. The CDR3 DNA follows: TGTGCCAGCAGTCAGGTGGGCAAATACGGCTACACCTTC.

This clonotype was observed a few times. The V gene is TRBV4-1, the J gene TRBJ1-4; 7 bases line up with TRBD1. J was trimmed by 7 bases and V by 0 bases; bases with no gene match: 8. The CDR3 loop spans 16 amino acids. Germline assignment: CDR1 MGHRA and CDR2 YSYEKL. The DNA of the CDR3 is TGCGCCAGCAGCCAAGAGAGTACAGGGGTAGGTGAAAAACTGTTTTTT. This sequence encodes CASSQESTGVGEKLFF.

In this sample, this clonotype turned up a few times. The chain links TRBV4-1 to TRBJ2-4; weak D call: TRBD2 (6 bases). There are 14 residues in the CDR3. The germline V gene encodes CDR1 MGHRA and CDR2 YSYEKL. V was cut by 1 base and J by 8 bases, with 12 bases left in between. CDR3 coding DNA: TGCGCCAGCAGCCAAGCGGGGAGGCGGGACATTCAGTACTTC. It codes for CASSQAGRRDIQYF.

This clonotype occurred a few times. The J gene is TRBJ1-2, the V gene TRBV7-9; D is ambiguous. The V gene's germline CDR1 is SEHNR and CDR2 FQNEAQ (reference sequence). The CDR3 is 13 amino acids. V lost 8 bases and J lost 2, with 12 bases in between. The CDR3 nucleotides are TGTGCCAGCCAAACCGATCCGAACTATGGCTACACCTTC. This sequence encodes CASQTDPNYGYTF.

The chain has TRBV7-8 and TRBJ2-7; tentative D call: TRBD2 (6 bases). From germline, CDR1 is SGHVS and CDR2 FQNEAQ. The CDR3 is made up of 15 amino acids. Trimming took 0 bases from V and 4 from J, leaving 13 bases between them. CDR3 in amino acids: CASSLAHGGIYEQYF. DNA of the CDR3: TGTGCCAGCAGCTTAGCGCACGGCGGGATATACGAGCAGTACTTC.

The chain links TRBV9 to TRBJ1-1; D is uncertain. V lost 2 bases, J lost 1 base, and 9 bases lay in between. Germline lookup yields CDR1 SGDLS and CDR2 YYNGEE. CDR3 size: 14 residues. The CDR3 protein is CASSVLVTNTEAFF. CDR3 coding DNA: TGTGCCAGCAGCGTCTTGGTGACGAACACTGAAGCTTTCTTT. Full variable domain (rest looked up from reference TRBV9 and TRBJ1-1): DSGVTQTPKHLITATGQRVTLRCSPRSGDLSVYWYQQSLDQGLQFLIQYYNGEERAKGNILERFSAQQFPDLHSELNLSSLELGDSALYFCASSVLVTNTEAFFGQGTRLTVV.

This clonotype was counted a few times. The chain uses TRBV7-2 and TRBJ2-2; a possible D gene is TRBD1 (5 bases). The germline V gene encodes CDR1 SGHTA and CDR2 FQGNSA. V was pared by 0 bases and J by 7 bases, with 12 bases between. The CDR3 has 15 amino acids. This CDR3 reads CASSLAARANGELFF. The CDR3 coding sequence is TGTGCCAGCAGCTTAGCGGCCAGGGCTAACGGGGAGCTGTTTTTT.

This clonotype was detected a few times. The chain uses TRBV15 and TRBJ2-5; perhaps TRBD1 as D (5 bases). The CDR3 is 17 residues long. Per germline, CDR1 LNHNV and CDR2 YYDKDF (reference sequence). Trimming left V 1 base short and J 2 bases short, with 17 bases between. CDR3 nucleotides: TGTGCCACCAGCAGAGCGGGCAGGGTAGTCGATCAAGAGACCCAGTACTTC. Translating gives CATSRAGRVVDQETQYF.

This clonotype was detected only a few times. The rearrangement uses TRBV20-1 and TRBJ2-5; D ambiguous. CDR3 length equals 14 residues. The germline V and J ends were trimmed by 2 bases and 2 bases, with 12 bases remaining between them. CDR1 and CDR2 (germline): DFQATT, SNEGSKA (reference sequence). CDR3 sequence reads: CSARKIGSQETQYF. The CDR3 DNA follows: TGCAGTGCTAGAAAAATTGGTAGTCAAGAGACCCAGTACTTC.

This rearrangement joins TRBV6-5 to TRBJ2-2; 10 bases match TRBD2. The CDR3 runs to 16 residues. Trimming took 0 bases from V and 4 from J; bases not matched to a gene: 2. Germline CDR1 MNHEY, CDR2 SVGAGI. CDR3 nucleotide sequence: TGTGCCAGCAGTTACTCGTCTAGCGGGGGCACCGGGGAGCTGTTTTTT. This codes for CASSYSSSGGTGELFF.

Here the CDR3 DNA reads TGTGCCAGCAGGTCGGGACAGGCGGGCACTGAAGCTTTCTTT. Translation: CASRSGQAGTEAFF. V is TRBV9 and J is TRBJ1-1, with TRBD1 identical over 8 bases. The V segment lost 5 bases and the J segment 4 bases; nucleotides outside the gene matches: 7. The length of the CDR3 is 14 residues. The V gene's germline CDR1 is SGDLS and CDR2 YYNGEE.

The DNA of the CDR3 is TGTGCCACCAGTGCAACGACAGGGATCGGCTACACCTTC. It is translated as CATSATTGIGYTF. This chain links TRBV24-1 with TRBJ1-2, with 7 bases fitting TRBD1. The V segment lost 5 bases and the J segment 8 bases; nucleotides outside the gene matches: 7. Germline V gene data show CDR1 as KGHDR and CDR2 as SFDVKD. This CDR3 region has 13 residues.

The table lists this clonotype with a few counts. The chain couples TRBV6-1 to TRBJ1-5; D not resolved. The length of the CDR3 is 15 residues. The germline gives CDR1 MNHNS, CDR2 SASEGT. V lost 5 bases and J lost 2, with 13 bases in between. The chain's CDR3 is CASSPQPGRNQPQHF. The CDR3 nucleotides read TGTGCCAGCAGTCCGCAACCGGGTCGCAATCAGCCCCAGCATTTT.

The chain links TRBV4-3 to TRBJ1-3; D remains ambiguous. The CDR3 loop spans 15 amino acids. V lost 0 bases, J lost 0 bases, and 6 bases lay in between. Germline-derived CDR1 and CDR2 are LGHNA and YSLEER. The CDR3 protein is CASSQEFRSGNTIYF. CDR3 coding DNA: TGCGCCAGCAGCCAAGAGTTCCGCTCTGGAAACACCATATATTTT.

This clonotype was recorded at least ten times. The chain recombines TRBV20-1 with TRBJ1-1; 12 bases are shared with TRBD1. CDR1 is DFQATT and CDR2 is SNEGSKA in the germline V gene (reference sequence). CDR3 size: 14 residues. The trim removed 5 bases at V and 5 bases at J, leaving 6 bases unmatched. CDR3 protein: CSAGDRGRLTEAFF. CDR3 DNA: TGCAGTGCTGGGGACAGGGGGCGCTTGACTGAAGCTTTCTTT.

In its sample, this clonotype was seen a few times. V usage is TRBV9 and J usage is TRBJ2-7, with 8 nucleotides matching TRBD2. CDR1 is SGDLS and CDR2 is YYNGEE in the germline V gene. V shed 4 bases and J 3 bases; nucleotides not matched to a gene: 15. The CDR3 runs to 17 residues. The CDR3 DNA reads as TGTGCCAGCAGCCTACCGGGGGGGGAAAATAGAGGCTACGAGCAGTACTTC. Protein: CASSLPGGENRGYEQYF.

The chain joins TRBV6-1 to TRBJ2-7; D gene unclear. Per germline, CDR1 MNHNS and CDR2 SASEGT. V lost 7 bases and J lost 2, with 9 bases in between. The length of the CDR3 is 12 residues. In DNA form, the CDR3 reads TGTGCCAGCATGGGCGAAACCTACGAGCAGTACTTC. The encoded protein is CASMGETYEQYF.

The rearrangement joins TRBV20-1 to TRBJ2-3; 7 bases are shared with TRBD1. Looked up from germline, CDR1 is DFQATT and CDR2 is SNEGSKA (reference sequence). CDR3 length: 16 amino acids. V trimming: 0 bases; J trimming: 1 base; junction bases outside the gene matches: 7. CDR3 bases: TGCAGTGCTAGAGACGTCGCTGGGACAGGCACAGATACGCAGTATTTT. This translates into CSARDVAGTGTDTQYF.

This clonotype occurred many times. CDR3 DNA sequence: TGCAGTGCTAGAGATCGCCTAGCGGGAGTTGGCGAGCAGTACTTC. Protein product: CSARDRLAGVGEQYF. The genes are TRBV20-1 and TRBJ2-7; 10 nucleotides align to TRBD2. This CDR3 has 15 residues. The trim removed 0 bases at V and 6 bases at J, leaving 8 bases unmatched. Per the germline V gene, CDR1 is DFQATT and CDR2 is SNEGSKA (reference sequence).

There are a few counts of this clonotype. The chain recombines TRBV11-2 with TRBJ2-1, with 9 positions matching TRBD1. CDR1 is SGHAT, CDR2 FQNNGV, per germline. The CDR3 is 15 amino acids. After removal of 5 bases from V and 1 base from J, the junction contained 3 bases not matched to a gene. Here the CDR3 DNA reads TGTGCCAGCAGCAAGGACAGGGGTTCCTACAATGAGCAGTTCTTC. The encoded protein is CASSKDRGSYNEQFF. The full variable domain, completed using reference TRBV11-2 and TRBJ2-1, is EAGVAQSPRYKIIEKRQSVAFWCNPISGHATLYWYQQILGQGPKLLIQFQNNGVVDDSQLPKDRFSAERLKGVDSTLKIQPAKLEDSAVYLCASSKDRGSYNEQFFGPGTRLTVL.

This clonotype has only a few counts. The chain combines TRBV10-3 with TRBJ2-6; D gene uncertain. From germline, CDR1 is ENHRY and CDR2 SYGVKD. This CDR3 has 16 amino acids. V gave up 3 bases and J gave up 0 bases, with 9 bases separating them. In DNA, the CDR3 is TGTGCCATCAGTGATGGCAGGTTCTCTGGGGCCAACGTCCTGACTTTC. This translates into CAISDGRFSGANVLTF.